What follows describes a single T cell receptor beta chain. What it binds is not known. The data belong to a study of breast tumors, draining lymph nodes, adjacent tissues. Regarding the study as a whole: That most tumor T cells come from lymph nodes remained unproven. Compared with lymph nodes, tumors were less diverse; compared with nontumor tissue, more. Luminal-like breast cancer showed significantly greater tumor-nontumor repertoire similarity than basal-like breast cancer did. The data were judged consistent with most tumor T cells coming from lymph node and expanding in tumor.

Looked up from germline, CDR1 is LNHNV and CDR2 is YYDKDF (reference sequence). Losses at the gene ends were 4 bases for V and 1 base for J; bases not matched to a gene: 5. The CDR3 has 15 residues. TCRdb passed the multiplex PCR reads through MiXCR, listing each CDR3 protein once. The data contain 12,000 to 15,000 distinct CDR3 sequences, 45% to 70% of them seen just once; the ten biggest clones take up roughly 31%. The V gene is TRBV15, the J gene TRBJ1-1; TRBD1 agrees at 8 bases. Sequenced sample: tumor-adjacent breast tissue. The clonotype was recovered from a female donor with breast cancer. Some clones in this sample may be carry-over from other donors' samples. The CDR3, as DNA: TGTGCCACCAGCACCCACAGGGGGACGAACACTGAAGCTTTCTTT. Amino acid sequence: CATSTHRGTNTEAFF.